Below are 30 T cell receptor beta chains sequenced from a single sample in a study of shared clonotypes between healthy human individuals. Assay: immunoSEQ multiplex PCR; the TCRdb copy retains only in-frame clones and omits some. Among about 960,000 clones listed, 76% were seen once. Input material: memory CD4+ T cells sorted from blood. Subset of the sample: CD45RA-negative fraction. Receptors originate from a man between 18 and 35 years old in good health.

The rearrangement links TRBV7-6 to TRBJ2-1; no reliable D call. V was pared by 3 bases and J by 7 bases, with 16 bases between. The CDR3 length is 15 residues. Germline V CDR1 and CDR2: SGHVS, FNYEAQ. CDR3 DNA sequence: TGTGCCAGCAGCTTTAGACCGGCCCTGGGAAATGAGCAGTTCTTC. It translates to CASSFRPALGNEQFF.

This chain connects TRBV5-4 to TRBJ2-1; 10 positions match TRBD1. This CDR3 is built from 15 residues. Per the germline V gene, CDR1 is SGHNT and CDR2 is YYREEE (reference sequence). V dropped 4 bases and J dropped 6; count of bases not matched to a gene: 7. CDR3 bases: TGTGCCAGCAGCCTCCGGGACAGGGGTGGCAATGAGCAGTTCTTC. Amino acid sequence: CASSLRDRGGNEQFF.

The V call is TRBV10-3, the J call TRBJ2-7, with D tentatively TRBD2 (6 bases). Germline V lookup: CDR1 ENHRY, CDR2 SYGVKD. The CDR3 is 14 residues long. Trimming removed 4 bases at V and 7 bases at J, with 17 bases between. The CDR3 reads CAISAVTVGGEQYF. The CDR3 coding sequence is TGTGCCATCAGTGCCGTGACAGTTGGAGGGGAGCAGTACTTC.

This chain connects TRBV30 to TRBJ1-1; no definite D call. This CDR3 has 15 residues. V was cut by 1 base and J by 6 bases, with 18 bases left in between. Germline CDR1 reads GTSNPN; CDR2 reads SVGIG (reference sequence). This CDR3 reads CAWSGRNAAGSEAFF. CDR3 nucleotides: TGTGCCTGGAGTGGACGGAACGCCGCGGGCTCTGAAGCTTTCTTT.

On this clone: Other DNA sequences in the sample encode the same CDR3. The CDR3 DNA is TGTGCCAGCAGTTCCTTCTACGAGCAGTACTTC. Translated, it gives CASSSFYEQYF. The chain carries TRBV6-5 and TRBJ2-7; D unresolved. The CDR3 sequence is 11 residues long. The V gene lost 4 bases and the J gene lost 3 bases, with 4 bases spanning the gap. CDR1 MNHEY and CDR2 SVGAGI come from the germline V gene.

The V gene is TRBV13, the J gene TRBJ2-3; D ambiguous. This CDR3 has 14 amino acids. Germline V lookup: CDR1 PRHDT, CDR2 FYEKMQ (reference sequence). Between the trimmed V and J ends, which lost 5 bases and 2 bases, there was a span of 11 bases. The CDR3 reads CASSPYTLTDTQYF. The CDR3 coding sequence is TGTGCCAGCAGCCCCTACACTCTCACAGATACGCAGTATTTT.

This clone occurred once. The genes are TRBV5-4 and TRBJ2-5, with 7 nucleotides matching TRBD2. Germline CDR1 and CDR2: SGHNT and YYREEE (reference sequence). This CDR3 is built from 16 residues. After removal of 4 bases from V and 4 bases from J, the junction contained 13 bases not matched to a gene. The CDR3 nucleotides are TGTGCCAGCAGCGGCCCCCCCGCGGGCGGGGGAGAGACCCAGTACTTC. It yields the protein CASSGPPAGGGETQYF.

The chain recombines TRBV30 with TRBJ2-5; TRBD2 is a possible D gene (5 bases). The germline gives CDR1 GTSNPN, CDR2 SVGIG (reference sequence). The ends were cut back, 3 bases at V and 1 base at J, with 21 bases in the middle. CDR3 length: 17 amino acids. This chain's CDR3 is CAWRKTRAGGFQETQYF. The CDR3 DNA is TGTGCCTGGAGGAAAACGAGGGCCGGCGGTTTCCAAGAGACCCAGTACTTC. The full variable domain, rest sourced from reference TRBV30 and TRBJ2-5, is SQTIHQWPATLVQPVGSPLSLECTVEGTSNPNLYWYRQAAGRGLQLLFYSVGIGQISSEVPQNLSASRPQDRQFILSSKKLLLSDSGFYLCAWRKTRAGGFQETQYFGPGTRLLVL.

Turning to this clone: Different DNA sequences within this sample yield the same CDR3. The V and J genes are TRBV28 and TRBJ1-2, with D hard to call. The CDR3 length is 12 residues. Between the trimmed V and J ends, which lost 9 bases and 0 bases, there was a span of 8 bases. Germline CDR1 MDHEN, CDR2 SYDVKM. CDR3 sequence reads: CASRRANYGYTF. Written as DNA, the CDR3 is TGTGCCAGTAGGAGAGCTAACTATGGCTACACCTTC.

This chain connects TRBV2 to TRBJ1-4, with D possibly TRBD1 on 5 matching bases. Germline V gene data show CDR1 as SNHLY and CDR2 as FYNNEI. This CDR3 is built from 14 residues. The V end was cut by 6 bases, the J end by 8 bases, with 16 bases between. CDR3: CASRETSWDEKLFF. The CDR3 nucleotides are TGTGCCAGCAGGGAGACTAGTTGGGACGAAAAACTGTTTTTT.

The V and J genes are TRBV6-1 and TRBJ2-5; tentatively, D is TRBD1 or TRBD2 (6 bases each). The V and J ends lost 4 bases and 4 bases respectively, with 13 bases between them. Germline V gene sequence: CDR1 MNHNS, CDR2 SASEGT. The CDR3 has 14 amino acids. In DNA form, the CDR3 reads TGTGCCAGCAGTGTGACAGGAGCGGGAGAGACCCAGTACTTC. This translates into CASSVTGAGETQYF.

This clone was counted once. V is TRBV19 and J is TRBJ1-5; 8 nucleotides match TRBD1. The CDR3 is 14 residues long. V shed 5 bases and J 4 bases; nucleotides not matched to a gene: 4. Germline-derived CDR1 and CDR2 are LNHDA and SQIVND (reference sequence). CDR3 in DNA: TGTGCCAGTAGTGAACAGGGGGGAAATCAGCCCCAGCATTTT. This encodes CASSEQGGNQPQHF. The full variable domain, with the rest looked up from reference TRBV19 and TRBJ1-5, is DGGITQSPKYLFRKEGQNVTLSCEQNLNHDAMYWYRQDPGQGLRLIYYSQIVNDFQKGDIAEGYSVSREKKESFPLTVTSAQKNPTAFYLCASSEQGGNQPQHFGDGTRLSIL.

The chain recombines TRBV6-5 with TRBJ2-6; D gene ambiguous. CDR1 and CDR2 from the germline V gene are MNHEY and SVGAGI. The V gene lost 2 bases and the J gene lost 0 bases, with 5 bases spanning the gap. The CDR3 contains 15 residues. CDR3 nucleotide sequence: TGTGCCAGCAGTTACGACAACTCTGGGGCCAACGTCCTGACTTTC. This gives the protein CASSYDNSGANVLTF.

CDR3 DNA sequence: TGCGCCAGCAGCCGGGGGCTGGATACGCAGTATTTT. Its translation is CASSRGLDTQYF. The chain couples TRBV5-1 to TRBJ2-3, with D tentatively TRBD1 or TRBD2 (6 bases each). This CDR3 contains 12 residues. Germline V gives CDR1 SGHRS, CDR2 YFSETQ. Between the trimmed V and J ends, which lost 4 bases and 6 bases, there was a span of 9 bases. Complete variable domain (other parts from reference TRBV5-1 and TRBJ2-3): KAGVTQTPRYLIKTRGQQVTLSCSPISGHRSVSWYQQTPGQGLQFLFEYFSETQRNKGNFPGRFSGRQFSNSRSEMNVSTLELGDSALYLCASSRGLDTQYFGPGTRLTVL.

This clone is a singleton in its sample. The V gene is TRBV5-4, the J gene TRBJ2-2, with a possible D match to TRBD1 (6 bases). Trimming cost V 5 bases and J 0 bases, with 11 bases left between them. CDR3 length equals 15 residues. Per the germline V gene, CDR1 is SGHNT and CDR2 is YYREEE (reference sequence). CDR3 nucleotide sequence: TGTGCCAGCAGTCCGGACAGCGCGAACACCGGGGAGCTGTTTTTT. Residues: CASSPDSANTGELFF.

This clone came up many times. The chain carries TRBV19 and TRBJ1-5; D ambiguous. The CDR3 consists of 13 residues. The ends were cut back, 0 bases at V and 7 bases at J, with 7 bases in the middle. Germline CDR1 LNHDA, CDR2 SQIVND (reference sequence). The CDR3 loop is CASSIESGQPQHF. The CDR3 coding sequence is TGTGCCAGTAGTATAGAGTCTGGACAGCCCCAGCATTTT. Filled out from reference TRBV19 and TRBJ1-5, the complete variable domain reads DGGITQSPKYLFRKEGQNVTLSCEQNLNHDAMYWYRQDPGQGLRLIYYSQIVNDFQKGDIAEGYSVSREKKESFPLTVTSAQKNPTAFYLCASSIESGQPQHFGDGTRLSIL.

This rearrangement joins TRBV28 to TRBJ2-3; D gene ambiguous. V was shortened by 5 bases and J by 4 bases, with 10 bases between the two germline ends. The CDR3 is 13 amino acids. Germline CDR1 reads MDHEN; CDR2 reads SYDVKM. The CDR3 region is CASSLTSSDTQYF. The CDR3 coding sequence is TGTGCCAGCAGTCTGACGAGCTCAGATACGCAGTATTTT.

This clone was observed at least ten times. CDR3: CASRAGRYGYTF. CDR3 DNA sequence: TGTGCCAGCAGGGCTGGGAGGTATGGCTACACCTTC. The chain joins TRBV27 to TRBJ1-2; D is ambiguous. Germline V lookup: CDR1 MNHEY, CDR2 SMNVEV (reference sequence). This CDR3 is 12 amino acids long. Deletions cut 6 bases from V and 5 bases from J, with 10 bases between.

The genes are TRBV6-1 and TRBJ1-3, with unresolved D. Germline CDR1 reads MNHNS; CDR2 reads SASEGT. The CDR3 is 13 amino acids. Trimming left V 2 bases short and J 4 bases short, with 6 bases between. CDR3 sequence reads: CASSESTGNTIYF. CDR3 DNA: TGTGCCAGCAGTGAATCTACGGGAAACACCATATATTTT.

The rearrangement uses TRBV11-2 and TRBJ1-2; D may be TRBD1 (5 bases). The germline CDR1 and CDR2 sequences are SGHAT and FQNNGV. Trimming pared 5 bases from V and 8 bases from J, leaving 18 bases between. The CDR3 length is 14 residues. DNA for the CDR3: TGTGCCAGCAGCCTCGAATCGGCAGGGAGCGGCTACACCTTC. Translated, it gives CASSLESAGSGYTF. Using reference TRBV11-2 and TRBJ1-2 for the parts outside the CDR3, the full variable domain is EAGVAQSPRYKIIEKRQSVAFWCNPISGHATLYWYQQILGQGPKLLIQFQNNGVVDDSQLPKDRFSAERLKGVDSTLKIQPAKLEDSAVYLCASSLESAGSGYTFGSGTRLTVV.

The chain couples TRBV4-2 to TRBJ2-5; 9 bases align to TRBD1. Germline V gene data show CDR1 as LGHNA and CDR2 as YNFKEQ. Unmatched junction bases numbered 6, after V lost 4 bases and J lost 3 bases. CDR3 length equals 15 residues. Written as DNA, the CDR3 is TGTGCCAGCAGCCCTGAAACAGGGGGCAAAGAGACCCAGTACTTC. Residues: CASSPETGGKETQYF.

The chain employs TRBV5-1 and TRBJ2-1; a weak D match, TRBD1 (6 bases). Trimming removed 4 bases at V and 3 bases at J, with 11 bases between. Germline CDR1 reads SGHRS; CDR2 reads YFSETQ. The CDR3 runs to 14 residues. The CDR3 coding sequence is TGCGCCAGCAGCCCACAGGGATACTACAATGAGCAGTTCTTC. Its protein is CASSPQGYYNEQFF.

J is TRBJ1-2 and V is TRBV28, with a weak D call TRBD1 (6 bases). The CDR3 contains 17 residues. Germline loops: CDR1 MDHEN, CDR2 SYDVKM. The germline V and J ends were trimmed by 1 base and 4 bases, with 19 bases remaining between them. CDR3 protein: CASSLSQSFGGGYGYTF. The CDR3 DNA sequence: TGTGCCAGCAGTTTATCCCAAAGCTTTGGGGGCGGCTATGGCTACACCTTC.

The gene calls are TRBV6-1 and TRBJ1-2, with TRBD1 identical over 9 bases. This CDR3 is built from 15 residues. Per the germline V gene, CDR1 is MNHNS and CDR2 is SASEGT. With V trimmed by 6 bases and J by 2 bases, 7 bases remained unmatched. The CDR3: CASRAGQGQNYGYTF. DNA for the CDR3: TGTGCCAGCAGGGCAGGACAGGGGCAGAACTATGGCTACACCTTC.

This clone has just a few counts. The rearrangement uses TRBV28 and TRBJ2-7; TRBD1 matches 12 bases. CDR1 MDHEN and CDR2 SYDVKM come from the germline V gene. The CDR3 has 15 amino acids. After removal of 6 bases from V and 4 bases from J, the junction contained 7 bases not matched to a gene. CDR3 residues: CASRPGTGGVYEQYF. CDR3 nucleotide sequence: TGTGCCAGCAGACCAGGGACAGGGGGCGTTTACGAGCAGTACTTC.

The chain carries TRBV2 and TRBJ1-5; no definite D call. V lost 2 bases, J lost 0 bases, and 5 bases lay in between. The CDR3 is made up of 14 amino acids. The germline CDR1 and CDR2 sequences are SNHLY and FYNNEI. CDR3 region: CASSEWVSNQPQHF. The CDR3 nucleotides read TGTGCCAGCAGTGAATGGGTTAGCAATCAGCCCCAGCATTTT. Filled out from reference TRBV2 and TRBJ1-5, the complete variable domain reads EPEVTQTPSHQVTQMGQEVILRCVPISNHLYFYWYRQILGQKVEFLVSFYNNEISEKSEIFDDQFSVERPDGSNFTLKIRSTKLEDSAMYFCASSEWVSNQPQHFGDGTRLSIL.

This clone was observed once. V and J are TRBV5-1 and TRBJ2-3; 10 nucleotides agree with TRBD2. This CDR3 contains 16 residues. The germline gives CDR1 SGHRS, CDR2 YFSETQ. V shed 4 bases, J shed 2 bases, and the junction held 7 bases outside the gene matches. CDR3 in DNA: TGCGCCAGCAGCGTTCGGACTAGCGGAATCACAGATACGCAGTATTTT. Its translation: CASSVRTSGITDTQYF.

The chain uses TRBV9 and TRBJ1-1, with 7 bases fitting TRBD1. The CDR3 contains 13 residues. In germline, CDR1 is SGDLS, CDR2 YYNGEE. V dropped 3 bases and J dropped 9; count of bases not matched to a gene: 8. The CDR3 here is CASSASPGQKAFF. The CDR3 coding sequence is TGTGCCAGCAGCGCAAGTCCGGGACAGAAAGCTTTCTTT.

The chain links TRBV6-6 to TRBJ2-5, with a possible D match to TRBD1 (6 bases). CDR1 is MNHNY, CDR2 SVGAGI, per germline (reference sequence). The V end lost 5 bases, the J end lost 9 bases, and 19 bases lay between the germline ends. The CDR3 consists of 14 residues. The CDR3: CASSPRALEGAQYF. For the CDR3, the DNA is TGTGCCAGCAGTCCCCGCGCGCTAGAGGGGGCCCAGTACTTC.

The chain combines TRBV7-9 with TRBJ2-7; 12 bases agree with TRBD2. This CDR3 region has 14 residues. Germline assignment: CDR1 SEHNR and CDR2 FQNEAQ (reference sequence). With 5 bases clipped from V and 6 bases from J, the junction kept 5 bases outside the gene matches. CDR3 sequence reads: CASSPSGRGAEQYF. The CDR3 region has the DNA TGTGCCAGCAGCCCTAGCGGGAGGGGGGCCGAGCAGTACTTC.